This TCR beta chain was sequenced in a study of human T cells and chemical hapten exposure. Study information: Patients, chiefly female, had alopecia areata, totalis or universalis. Regarding the study as a whole: Following DPC sensitization, TCRs present above 1 in 1000 frequency showed no change. Donors' alopecia may make their immune response differ from healthy people's.

Details on this clonotype: Its antigen is unidentified.

Noted time point: patch test 1, 2 weeks after DPC sensitization. Specified treatment: therapeutic diphenylcyclopropenone sensitization with weekly scalp DPC. Extraction yielded total RNA from whole blood (unfractionated). The length of the CDR3 is 14 residues. Germline lookup yields CDR1 SGHTA and CDR2 FQGTGA. The V and J ends lost 8 bases and 5 bases, in that order; junction bases with no gene match: 6. TCRdb re-called the RACE reads with MiXCR, one entry per CDR3 protein. The sample carries approximately 100,000 distinct CDR3 sequences, 9.5% to 12% recorded once. The sample here was whole blood, taken in connection with sensitization to the hapten diphenylcyclopropenone (DPC). This TCR derives from a woman between 40 and 50 years old with alopecia areata. Some clones in this sample may be carry-over from other donors' samples. J is TRBJ2-2 and V is TRBV7-3; TRBD1 matches at 9 bases. The CDR3 region is CASGPGTGTGELFF. The CDR3 nucleotides are TGTGCCAGCGGTCCCGGGACAGGGACCGGGGAGCTGTTTTTT.